Following are 31 T cell receptor beta chains from one sample sequenced in a study of memory CD4+ T cells and cytomegalovirus serostatus. Here immunoSEQ multiplex PCR was the method, and the copy in TCRdb shows in-frame clones only, minus some. The repertoire consists of 25,000 to 40,000 clones, with around 74% occurring once and the leading ten covering 0.63%. Single viable CD3+CD4+CD8-CD45RO+ cells were sorted as the memory CD4+ T cells. The specimen was memory CD4+ T cells from blood. Receptor source: an adult in good health and CMV-seronegative. Some clones in this sample may be carry-over from other donors' samples.

The chain recombines TRBV10-2 with TRBJ2-5; TRBD2 agrees at 13 bases. The trim removed 5 bases at V and 5 bases at J, leaving 5 bases unmatched. This CDR3 has 15 residues. The germline V gene has CDR1 WSHSY and CDR2 SAAADI. CDR3 protein: CASSTSGGARETQYF. Here the CDR3 DNA reads TGCGCCAGCAGTACTAGCGGGGGGGCGAGGGAGACCCAGTACTTC.

J is TRBJ1-5 and V is TRBV6-5, with 9 bases that match TRBD1. The germline gives CDR1 MNHEY, CDR2 SVGAGI. Losses at the gene ends were 6 bases for V and 6 bases for J; bases not matched to a gene: 6. CDR3 length: 14 residues. The CDR3 DNA reads TGTGCCAGCAGGCATGACAGGGGGAGTCAGCCCCAGCATTTT. Amino acid sequence: CASRHDRGSQPQHF.

The chain couples TRBV5-5 to TRBJ1-1; D gene ambiguous. Trimming stripped 3 bases from V and 5 bases from J, with 8 bases between. Looked up from germline, CDR1 is SGHKS and CDR2 is YYEKEE (reference sequence). The CDR3 is made up of 12 amino acids. The DNA of the CDR3 is TGTGCCAGCAGCTATGAGAGGACTGAAGCTTTCTTT. Residues: CASSYERTEAFF.

In its sample, this clone was seen once. The chain's CDR3 is CASSASGGTDTQYF. In DNA form, the CDR3 reads TGCGCCAGCAGCGCCAGCGGGGGCACAGATACGCAGTATTTT. This chain links TRBV5-1 with TRBJ2-3; 7 nucleotides align to TRBD2. The CDR3 length is 14 residues. Germline V gene sequence: CDR1 SGHRS, CDR2 YFSETQ. The V gene end was trimmed by 4 bases and the J gene end by 1 base; junction bases not matched to a gene: 3.

This chain joins TRBV27 and TRBJ1-2; D is undetermined. CDR1 and CDR2 from the germline V gene are MNHEY and SMNVEV (reference sequence). V was trimmed by 2 bases and J by 8 bases, leaving 18 bases between them. This CDR3 contains 15 residues. The CDR3 DNA sequence: TGTGCCAGCAGTTTAATCGCGGGGATTACTATGGGCTACACCTTC. It codes for CASSLIAGITMGYTF.

This sequence joins TRBV14 and TRBJ1-4; perhaps TRBD1 as D (6 bases). Germline CDR1 SGHDN, CDR2 FVKESK. The CDR3 loop spans 12 amino acids. V dropped 4 bases and J dropped 9 bases, with 9 bases sitting between them. CDR3 loop: CASSPQGKKLFF. DNA of the CDR3: TGTGCCAGCAGCCCACAGGGTAAAAAACTGTTTTTT.

This clone has more than one count but fewer than ten. The chain recombines TRBV7-2 with TRBJ2-7; 12 bases are a match to TRBD1. The junction had 8 bases not matched to a gene; V was cut back by 8 bases and J by 3 bases. CDR1 and CDR2 from the germline V gene are SGHTA and FQGNSA. The CDR3 has 15 amino acids. As DNA, the CDR3 is TGTGCCAGCCTCCCCGGGACAGGGGGCTTCTACGAGCAGTACTTC. This translates into CASLPGTGGFYEQYF. Full variable domain (rest looked up from reference TRBV7-2 and TRBJ2-7): GAGVSQSPSNKVTEKGKDVELRCDPISGHTALYWYRQSLGQGLEFLIYFQGNSAPDKSGLPSDRFSAERTGGSVSTLTIQRTQQEDSAVYLCASLPGTGGFYEQYFGPGTRLTVT.

CDR3 sequence reads: CASSTSGVTDTQYF. The CDR3 DNA reads TGTGCCAGTAGCACTAGCGGGGTCACAGATACGCAGTATTTT. The J gene is TRBJ2-3, the V gene TRBV19; 10 bases map to TRBD2. With 6 bases clipped from V and 2 bases from J, the junction kept 2 bases outside the gene matches. This CDR3 contains 14 residues. CDR1 and CDR2 (germline): LNHDA, SQIVND (reference sequence).

In this sample, this clone turned up a few times. The gene calls are TRBV28 and TRBJ1-1; TRBD1 aligns across 12 bases. Losses at the gene ends were 4 bases for V and 7 bases for J; bases not matched to a gene: 7. CDR1 and CDR2 from the germline V gene are MDHEN and SYDVKM. The CDR3 extends over 15 amino acids. CDR3 sequence reads: CASSSAGTGGGEAFF. The CDR3 bases are TGTGCCAGCAGTTCCGCCGGGACAGGGGGCGGTGAAGCTTTCTTT.

In this sample, this clone turned up a few times. In the same sample, other DNA sequences code for this CDR3. The chain employs TRBV10-3 and TRBJ2-7; D call uncertain. Trimming removed 6 bases from V and 0 bases from J, with 9 bases in between. Germline V lookup: CDR1 ENHRY, CDR2 SYGVKD. This CDR3 has 13 amino acids. For the CDR3, the DNA is TGTGCCATCAGCCGGACCAGCTCCTACGAGCAGTACTTC. Encoded protein: CAISRTSSYEQYF.

V usage is TRBV28 and J usage is TRBJ1-3; 8 nucleotides agree with TRBD1. After removal of 8 bases from V and 2 bases from J, the junction contained 5 bases not matched to a gene. CDR1 MDHEN and CDR2 SYDVKM come from the germline V gene. There are 14 residues in the CDR3. The CDR3 here is CASGGQVAGNTIYF. CDR3 nucleotide sequence: TGTGCCAGCGGGGGACAGGTGGCTGGAAACACCATATATTTT.

This chain joins TRBV5-4 and TRBJ2-5, with a tentative D call TRBD2 (5 bases). V lost 0 bases and J lost 5, with 11 bases in between. The CDR3 runs 14 residues. Looked up from germline, CDR1 is SGHNT and CDR2 is YYREEE (reference sequence). In DNA, the CDR3 is TGTGCCAGCAGCTTGGGAGGGTTTCGGGAGACCCAGTACTTC. Amino acid sequence: CASSLGGFRETQYF.

This clone has a single count. The chain has TRBV18 and TRBJ2-6; D not resolved. This CDR3 has 15 amino acids. Germline CDR1 is KGHSH and CDR2 is LQKENI. Between the trimmed V and J ends, which lost 0 bases and 2 bases, there was a span of 5 bases. CDR3 in DNA: TGTGCCAGCTCACCACCGGGGACTGGGGCCAACGTCCTGACTTTC. Amino acids: CASSPPGTGANVLTF.

The chain has TRBV5-1 and TRBJ1-1, with a possible D match to TRBD1 (5 bases). In germline, CDR1 is SGHRS, CDR2 YFSETQ. The CDR3 consists of 15 residues. V was pared by 1 base and J by 1 base, with 11 bases between. CDR3 in DNA: TGCGCCAGCAGCTTGTGGGGAGGGGCGAACACTGAAGCTTTCTTT. It specifies CASSLWGGANTEAFF.

This clone was observed a few times. The chain combines TRBV15 with TRBJ1-6; 8 bases map to TRBD1. Germline V gene data show CDR1 as LNHNV and CDR2 as YYDKDF (reference sequence). CDR3 size: 15 residues. V was pared by 5 bases and J by 7 bases, with 7 bases of the junction left unmatched. The CDR3 is CATSVDRGINSPLHF. CDR3 nucleotide sequence: TGTGCCACCAGCGTCGACAGGGGAATCAATTCACCCCTCCACTTT.

About this clone: Relative to the germline gene, one junction end is altered; a read error may explain this. As DNA, the CDR3 is TGTGCTAGCAGCTTATTAGGGGGTGAGAACACCGGGGAGCTGTTTTTT. Its protein is CASSLLGGENTGELFF. V and J are TRBV7-7 and TRBJ2-2; possible D gene TRBD1, 6 bases. Germline CDR1 reads SSHAT; CDR2 reads FNYEAQ (reference sequence). This CDR3 has 16 amino acids.

V and J are TRBV6-1 and TRBJ1-5, with D possibly matching TRBD1 (6 bases). The ends were cut back, 5 bases at V and 4 bases at J, with 21 bases in the middle. The CDR3 has 17 amino acids. The germline gives CDR1 MNHNS, CDR2 SASEGT. The CDR3 sequence is CASSKGKTGGGNQPQHF. CDR3 nucleotide sequence: TGTGCCAGCAGTAAAGGGAAGACAGGCGGAGGTAATCAGCCCCAGCATTTT.

CDR3 region: CAIRVGQGAADTQYF. CDR3 bases: TGTGCCATCAGGGTAGGACAGGGGGCTGCAGATACGCAGTATTTT. V is TRBV10-3 and J is TRBJ2-3, with 11 bases that match TRBD1. Germline CDR1 is ENHRY and CDR2 is SYGVKD. The CDR3 contains 15 residues. J lost 4 bases, V lost 6 bases, and 6 bases had no gene match.

As concerns this clone: The missing conserved phenylalanine or tryptophan at the end of this CDR3 makes a read error likely. It is unclear where the CDR3 begins or ends on the DNA, so no DNA is shown, and the CDR3 is as TCRdb lists it. The chain uses TRBV6-1 and TRBJ1-1; the table's TRBD1 call for D was not verified on the DNA. Germline-derived CDR1 and CDR2 are MNHNS and SASEGT. The CDR3 region is 12 residues in length, termini included. The CDR3 sequence: CASIRQGRTTLL.

A few counts support this clone. The chain combines TRBV7-3 with TRBJ1-2; no clear D gene. V shed 8 bases and J shed 2 bases, with 9 bases lying between them. The CDR3 length is 12 residues. Germline CDR1 reads SGHTA; CDR2 reads FQGTGA. In nucleotides, the CDR3 is TGTGCCAGCGGCCGTCCGAACTATGGCTACACCTTC. Translation: CASGRPNYGYTF.

This sequence joins TRBV7-2 and TRBJ2-5; TRBD2 is a possible D gene (6 bases). The CDR3 loop spans 14 amino acids. CDR1 and CDR2 from the germline V gene are SGHTA and FQGNSA. V was clipped by 3 bases and J by 5 bases, with 13 bases between them. The DNA of the CDR3 is TGTGCCAGCAGCTTGGAGGGGAGGTATGAGACCCAGTACTTC. The encoded protein is CASSLEGRYETQYF.

This chain joins TRBV5-8 and TRBJ1-1, with 10 bases lining up with TRBD1. Losses at the gene ends were 5 bases for V and 0 bases for J; bases not matched to a gene: 7. Per germline, CDR1 SGHTS and CDR2 YDEGEE. The CDR3 is 16 residues long. This chain's CDR3 is CASRPRTGGLNTEAFF. The CDR3 nucleotides read TGTGCCAGCAGACCCCGGACAGGGGGATTGAACACTGAAGCTTTCTTT.

This chain joins TRBV9 and TRBJ1-6; D uncertain. Germline V gene data show CDR1 as SGDLS and CDR2 as YYNGEE. The length of the CDR3 is 13 residues. Trimming cost V 0 bases and J 9 bases, with 7 bases left between them. The CDR3 sequence: CASSVGTVSPLHF. The CDR3 region has the DNA TGTGCCAGCAGCGTAGGGACGGTTTCACCCCTCCACTTT. Drawing the rest from reference TRBV9 and TRBJ1-6, the complete variable domain is DSGVTQTPKHLITATGQRVTLRCSPRSGDLSVYWYQQSLDQGLQFLIQYYNGEERAKGNILERFSAQQFPDLHSELNLSSLELGDSALYFCASSVGTVSPLHFGNGTRLTVT.

The rearrangement links TRBV18 to TRBJ1-5; a possible D gene is TRBD1 (6 bases). CDR1 is KGHSH and CDR2 is LQKENI in the germline V gene. V shed 3 bases and J shed 0 bases, with 12 bases lying between them. The CDR3 consists of 16 residues. This chain's CDR3 is CASSPRTVNSNQPQHF. The CDR3 coding sequence is TGTGCCAGCTCACCGAGGACAGTTAATAGCAATCAGCCCCAGCATTTT.

This clone was found a few times. This chain connects TRBV6-1 to TRBJ1-2; perhaps TRBD1 as D (5 bases). Trimming cost V 3 bases and J 8 bases, with 16 bases left between them. The CDR3 spans 14 residues. The V gene's germline CDR1 is MNHNS and CDR2 SASEGT. The CDR3 loop is CASSDLPRGGGYTF. The DNA for the CDR3 is TGTGCCAGCAGTGATCTCCCTAGGGGTGGGGGCTACACCTTC.

The V gene is TRBV4-3, the J gene TRBJ2-1, with 7 bases aligning to TRBD1. CDR1 and CDR2 (germline): LGHNA, YSLEER. CDR3 length: 16 residues. Germline trimming cut 5 bases from V and 2 bases from J; bases unmatched to any gene: 9. CDR3 bases: TGCGCCAGCAGCGAACAGACAGGGCCCACCTACAATGAGCAGTTCTTC. Its translation: CASSEQTGPTYNEQFF.

J is TRBJ1-3 and V is TRBV7-2; no clear D gene. V was clipped by 5 bases and J by 0 bases, with 14 bases between them. The CDR3 spans 16 residues. Per the germline V gene, CDR1 is SGHTA and CDR2 is FQGNSA. CDR3 sequence reads: CASSPNAISSGNTIYF. The DNA for the CDR3 is TGTGCCAGCAGCCCCAACGCAATCAGCTCTGGAAACACCATATATTTT.

CDR3 loop: CAGGEGYNSPLHF. CDR3 sequence (DNA): TGTGCCGGTGGTGAGGGGTATAATTCACCCCTCCACTTT. The V gene is TRBV30, the J gene TRBJ1-6, with a possible D match to TRBD1 (5 bases). V was cut by 8 bases and J by 4 bases, with 12 bases left in between. Germline lookup yields CDR1 GTSNPN and CDR2 SVGIG (reference sequence). This CDR3 is built from 13 residues.

The rearrangement links TRBV20-1 to TRBJ2-7; D gene ambiguous. The CDR3 is made up of 11 amino acids. Trimming took off 0 bases at V and 4 bases at J, with 4 bases between the two ends. Germline V gene lookup returns CDR1 DFQATT and CDR2 SNEGSKA (reference sequence). Written as DNA, the CDR3 is TGCAGTGCTAGAGAAGAGTACGAGCAGTACTTC. It yields the protein CSAREEYEQYF.

This clone has only a few counts. The chain combines TRBV1 with TRBJ1-1; TRBD1 is the table's D call, not checked against the DNA. TRBV1 is a known pseudogene. The CDR3 sequence is 15 residues long. As DNA, the CDR3 is TGCACCAGCAGCCAAGTGATCAGGGCGAGCACTGAAGCTTTCTTT. Its protein product is CTSSQVIRASTEAFF.

This clone was observed a few times. V usage is TRBV7-9 and J usage is TRBJ2-2, with 8 bases matching TRBD1. This CDR3 contains 15 residues. The ends lost 4 bases at V and 2 bases at J; junction bases unmatched: 3. Germline V gene sequence: CDR1 SEHNR, CDR2 FQNEAQ (reference sequence). The DNA of the CDR3 is TGTGCCAGCAGCTCCGGACAGGGCAACACCGGGGAGCTGTTTTTT. Translating it yields CASSSGQGNTGELFF.